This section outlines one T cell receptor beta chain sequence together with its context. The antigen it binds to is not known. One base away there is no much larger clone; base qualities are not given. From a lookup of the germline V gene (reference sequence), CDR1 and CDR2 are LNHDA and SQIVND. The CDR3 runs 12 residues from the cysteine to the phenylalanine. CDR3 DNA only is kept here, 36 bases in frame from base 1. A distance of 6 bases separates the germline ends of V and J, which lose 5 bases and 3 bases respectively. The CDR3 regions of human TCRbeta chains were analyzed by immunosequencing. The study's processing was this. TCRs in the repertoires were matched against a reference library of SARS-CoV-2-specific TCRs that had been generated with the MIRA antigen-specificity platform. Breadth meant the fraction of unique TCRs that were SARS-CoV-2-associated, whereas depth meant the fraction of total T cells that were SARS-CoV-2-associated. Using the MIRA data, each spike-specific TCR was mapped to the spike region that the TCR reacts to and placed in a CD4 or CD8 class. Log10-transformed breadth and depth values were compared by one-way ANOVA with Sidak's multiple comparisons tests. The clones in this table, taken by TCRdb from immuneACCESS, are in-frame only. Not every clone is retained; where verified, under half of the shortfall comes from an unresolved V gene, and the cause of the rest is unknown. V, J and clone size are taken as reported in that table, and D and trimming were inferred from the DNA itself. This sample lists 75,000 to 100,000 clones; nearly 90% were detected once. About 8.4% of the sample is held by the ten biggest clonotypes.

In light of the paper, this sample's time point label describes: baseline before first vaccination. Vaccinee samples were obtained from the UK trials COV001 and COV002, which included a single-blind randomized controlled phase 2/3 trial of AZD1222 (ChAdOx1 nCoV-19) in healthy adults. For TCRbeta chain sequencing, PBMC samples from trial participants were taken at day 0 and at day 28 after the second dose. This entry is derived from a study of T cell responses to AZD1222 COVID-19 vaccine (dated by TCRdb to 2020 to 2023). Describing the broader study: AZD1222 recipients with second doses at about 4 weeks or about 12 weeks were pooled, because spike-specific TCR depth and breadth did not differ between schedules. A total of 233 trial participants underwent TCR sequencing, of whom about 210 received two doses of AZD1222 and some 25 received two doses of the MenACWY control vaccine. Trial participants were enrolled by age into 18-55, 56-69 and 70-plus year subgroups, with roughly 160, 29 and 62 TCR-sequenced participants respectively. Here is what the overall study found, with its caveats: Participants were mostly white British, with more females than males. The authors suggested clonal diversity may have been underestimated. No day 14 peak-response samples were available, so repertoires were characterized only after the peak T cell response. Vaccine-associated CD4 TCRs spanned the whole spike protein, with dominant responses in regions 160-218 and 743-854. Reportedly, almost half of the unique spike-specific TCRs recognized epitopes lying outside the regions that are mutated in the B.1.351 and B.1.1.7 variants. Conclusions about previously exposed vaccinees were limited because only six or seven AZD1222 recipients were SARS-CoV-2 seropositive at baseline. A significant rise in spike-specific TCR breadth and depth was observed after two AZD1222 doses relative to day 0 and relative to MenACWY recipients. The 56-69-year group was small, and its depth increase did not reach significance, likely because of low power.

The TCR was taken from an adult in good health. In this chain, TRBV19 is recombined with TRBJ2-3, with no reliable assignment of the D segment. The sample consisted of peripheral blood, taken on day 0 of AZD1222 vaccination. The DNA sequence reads TGTGCCAGTAGTTCTGGTACAGATACGCAGTATTTT. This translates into CASSSGTDTQYF.